This entry features one T cell receptor beta chain sequence. This same CDR3 is encoded by further DNA sequences in the sample. Original methodology: It was from reference gene primer amplification that nucleated cell counts were estimated. The table came from immunoSEQ multiplex PCR; TCRdb's copy has only in-frame clones and leaves some out. The D gene and trimming were derived from the DNA, and the V and J assignments and clone size from that table. Here the sample spans under 300,000 clones, approximately 83% being singletons. This sample was taken from a study of blood T cell repertoires in COVID-19. Study information: Collection of acute and convalescent COVID-19 samples took place in the United States, Italy and Spain. PBMCs, B-cell-depleted T cells, or T cells provided the cDNA or gDNA that made up the material.

The CDR3 consists of 13 residues. V lost 2 bases and J lost 5, with 6 bases in between. The sequence was collected from a woman aged 70-85 years with acute or convalescent COVID-19. Sequenced material: peripheral blood. The V call is TRBV12-3 or TRBV12-4, the J call TRBJ2-2; maybe TRBD2 (5 bases). The CDR3 coding sequence is TGTGCCAGCAGTTTACGAGGGACCGGGGAGCTGTTTTTT. It encodes CASSLRGTGELFF.